In its sample, the clone carrying this T cell receptor beta chain was seen a few times. Its antigen remains unknown. This CDR3 spans 15 amino acids. Trimming removed 2 bases from V and 2 bases from J; junction bases left unmatched: 3. Germline CDR1 DFQATT, CDR2 SNEGSKA (reference sequence). These data come from a study of blood T cells in healthy people across ages. Findings and caveats of the study: Naive T cell percentage and TCR beta diversity correlated strongly.

The use of a sample-barcoded 5' primer and a J-beta primer mix characterized a second PCR of roughly 6 to 11 cycles. TCRdb reprocessed the 5' RACE reads via MiXCR and lists one record per CDR3 protein. The top ten clones hold 51% of a sample with approximately 400,000 distinct CDR3 sequences, approximately 47% of them seen once. The rearrangement joins TRBV20-1 to TRBJ2-1; 10 nucleotides align to TRBD2. Specimen: blood. This clonotype was sampled from a man between 60 and 70 years old in good health. CDR3 sequence: CSARLAGATYNEQFF. The CDR3 nucleotides are TGCAGTGCTAGACTAGCGGGAGCTACCTACAATGAGCAGTTCTTC.